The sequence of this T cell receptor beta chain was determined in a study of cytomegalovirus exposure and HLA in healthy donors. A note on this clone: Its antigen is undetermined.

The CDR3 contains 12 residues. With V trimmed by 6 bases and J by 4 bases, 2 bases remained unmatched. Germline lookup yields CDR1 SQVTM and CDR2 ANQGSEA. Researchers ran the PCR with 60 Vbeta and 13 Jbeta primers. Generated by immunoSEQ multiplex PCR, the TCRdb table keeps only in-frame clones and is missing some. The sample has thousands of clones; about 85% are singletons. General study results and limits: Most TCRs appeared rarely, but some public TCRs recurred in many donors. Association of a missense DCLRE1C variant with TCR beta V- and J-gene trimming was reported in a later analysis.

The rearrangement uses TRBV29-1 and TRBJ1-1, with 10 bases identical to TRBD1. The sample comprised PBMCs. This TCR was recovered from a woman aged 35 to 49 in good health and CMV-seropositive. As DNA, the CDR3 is TGCAGCGTGGGACAGGGGTCCACTGAAGCTTTCTTT. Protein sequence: CSVGQGSTEAFF.